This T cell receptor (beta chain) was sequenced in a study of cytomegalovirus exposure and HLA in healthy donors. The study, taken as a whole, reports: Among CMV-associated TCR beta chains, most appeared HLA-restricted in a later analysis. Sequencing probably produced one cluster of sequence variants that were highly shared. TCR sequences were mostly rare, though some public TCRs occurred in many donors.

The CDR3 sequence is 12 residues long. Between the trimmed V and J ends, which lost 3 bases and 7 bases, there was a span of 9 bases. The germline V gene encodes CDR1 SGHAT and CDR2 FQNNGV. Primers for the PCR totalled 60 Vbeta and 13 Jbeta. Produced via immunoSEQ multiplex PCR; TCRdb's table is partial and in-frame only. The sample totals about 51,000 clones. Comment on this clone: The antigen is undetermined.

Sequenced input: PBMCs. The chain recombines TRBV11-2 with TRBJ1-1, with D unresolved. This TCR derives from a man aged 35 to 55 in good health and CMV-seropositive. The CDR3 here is CASSFLTYEAFF. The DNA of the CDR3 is TGTGCCAGCAGCTTCCTCACTTATGAAGCTTTCTTT.